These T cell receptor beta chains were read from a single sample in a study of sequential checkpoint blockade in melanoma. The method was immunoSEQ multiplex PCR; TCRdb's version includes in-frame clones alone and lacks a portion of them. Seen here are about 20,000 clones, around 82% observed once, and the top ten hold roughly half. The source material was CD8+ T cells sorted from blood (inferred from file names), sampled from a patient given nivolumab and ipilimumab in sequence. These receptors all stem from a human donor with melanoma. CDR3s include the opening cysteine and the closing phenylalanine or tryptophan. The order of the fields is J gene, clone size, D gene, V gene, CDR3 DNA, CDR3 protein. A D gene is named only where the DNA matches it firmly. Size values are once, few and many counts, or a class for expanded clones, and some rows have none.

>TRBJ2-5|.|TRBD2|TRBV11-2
TGTGCCAGCAGCTCGACTAGCGGGCGAGAGACCCAGTACTTC
CASSSTSGRETQYF
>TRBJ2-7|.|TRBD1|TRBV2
TGTGCCAGCAGTGGGACAGGGGGAACTCTCGAGCAGTACTTC
CASSGTGGTLEQYF
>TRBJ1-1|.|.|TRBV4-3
TGCGCCAGCAGCCAAGAGAGACAGAAGAACACTGAAGCTTTCTTT
CASSQERQKNTEAFF
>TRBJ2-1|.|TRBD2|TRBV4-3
TGCGCCAGCAGTAGTTTAGCGGGGGGTGTTAGTGGTTCCTACAATGAGCAGTTCTTC
CASSSLAGGVSGSYNEQFF
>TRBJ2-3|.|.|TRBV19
TGTGCCAGTAGTATAACCCCGCGCAGCACAGATACGCAGTATTTT
CASSITPRSTDTQYF
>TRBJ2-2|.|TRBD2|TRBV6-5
TGTGCCAGCAGTTTCCTAGCGGGGGGTACCGGGGAGCTGTTTTTT
CASSFLAGGTGELFF
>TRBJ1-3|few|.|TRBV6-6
TGTGCCAGCAGTTATAACTATGGAAACACCATATATTTT
CASSYNYGNTIYF
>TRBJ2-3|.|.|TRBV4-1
TGCGCCAGCAGCCGAAGGGAGGAGGCGGGGCCGGGGTCAGATACGCAGTATTTT
CASSRREEAGPGSDTQYF
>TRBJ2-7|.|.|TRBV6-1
TGTGCCAGCAGTGAAGTCGGTGCCTACGAGCAGTACTTC
CASSEVGAYEQYF
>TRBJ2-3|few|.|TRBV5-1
TGCGCCAGCAGCTTGGTGACTTTTTCCACAGATACGCAGTATTTT
CASSLVTFSTDTQYF
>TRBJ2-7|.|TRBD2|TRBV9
TGTGCCAGCAGCCAGGGCGGGGGACCCCACTACGAGCAGTACTTC
CASSQGGGPHYEQYF
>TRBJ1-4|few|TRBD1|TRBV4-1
TGCGCCAGCAGCCAAGACCTTCGACAGGGCGGCGGAAAACTGTTTTTT
CASSQDLRQGGGKLFF
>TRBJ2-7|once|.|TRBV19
TGTGCCAGTAGTATAGTTCAGGGCTACGAGCAGTACTTC
CASSIVQGYEQYF
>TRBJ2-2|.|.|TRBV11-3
TGTGCCAGCAGTAGCCGGGAGAGCGACACCGGGGAGCTGTTTTTT
CASSSRESDTGELFF
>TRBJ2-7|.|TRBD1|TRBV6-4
TGTGCCAGCAGTGACCATACAGGGGTGGACTACGAGCAGTACTTC
CASSDHTGVDYEQYF
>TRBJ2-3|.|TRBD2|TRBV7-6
TGTGCCAGCAGCTTACTCCCAAGGACTAGCGGGCGTGCAGATACGCAGTATTTT
CASSLLPRTSGRADTQYF
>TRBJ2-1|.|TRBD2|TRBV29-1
TGCAGCGTTGAAGATGACGGGACTAGCGTTAATGAGCAGTTCTTC
CSVEDDGTSVNEQFF
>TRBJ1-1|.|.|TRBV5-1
TGCGCCAGCAGCCTACTGGACAGGAACACTGAAGCTTTCTTT
CASSLLDRNTEAFF
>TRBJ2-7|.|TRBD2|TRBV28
TGTGCCAGCAGCACCTATCTAGCGGGGATACGCGGGCAAAGCTCCTACGAGCAGTACTTC
CASSTYLAGIRGQSSYEQYF
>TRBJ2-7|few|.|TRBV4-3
TGCGCCAGCAGCCAATCCCAGGATGGCTCCTACGAGCAGTACTTC
CASSQSQDGSYEQYF
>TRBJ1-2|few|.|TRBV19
TGTGCCAGTAGTAGTCCCGACTATGGCTACACCTTC
CASSSPDYGYTF
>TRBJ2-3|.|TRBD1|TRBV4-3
TGCGCCAGCAGCCAATCTCACAGGGGCCTCAGCACAGATACGCAGTATTTT
CASSQSHRGLSTDTQYF
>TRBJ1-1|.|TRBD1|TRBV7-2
TGTGCCAGCACCAACCTCGGGACAGGGGCTTTCTTT
CASTNLGTGAFF
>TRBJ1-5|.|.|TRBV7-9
TGTGCCAGCAGCTCCGAGGCGGCTGGCGATCAGCCCCAGCATTTT
CASSSEAAGDQPQHF
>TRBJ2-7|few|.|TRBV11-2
TGTGCCAGCAGCTTTGGGGGGTACTACGAGCAGTACTTC
CASSFGGYYEQYF
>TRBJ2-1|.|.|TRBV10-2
TGCGCCAGCAGAACCTATGAAGTCAATGAGCAGTTCTTC
CASRTYEVNEQFF
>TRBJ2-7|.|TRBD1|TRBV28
TGTGCCAGCAGTTCTCAGGGGGTCCCAGGCGAGCAGTACTTC
CASSSQGVPGEQYF
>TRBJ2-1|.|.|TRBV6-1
TGTGCCAGCACAACCGAGGGGGAATCCTACAATGAGCAGTTCTTC
CASTTEGESYNEQFF
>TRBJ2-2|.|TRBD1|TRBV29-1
TGCAGCGTTGTCTTTTTTCGGGGACAGGGTGTCACCGGGGAGCTGTTTTTT
CSVVFFRGQGVTGELFF
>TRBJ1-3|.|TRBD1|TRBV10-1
TGCGCCATAACAGGGGACGGAAACACCATATATTTT
CAITGDGNTIYF
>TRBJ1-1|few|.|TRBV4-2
TGTGCCAGCTGGGGCAGGGGCTACACTGAAGCTTTCTTT
CASWGRGYTEAFF
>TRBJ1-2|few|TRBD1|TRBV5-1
TGTGCCAGCAGCTTATGGGACAGGGAAAATGGCTACACCTTC
CASSLWDRENGYTF
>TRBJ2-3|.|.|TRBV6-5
TGTGCCAGCAGTTACGGGGGGGCTGGCACAGATACGCAGTATTTT
CASSYGGAGTDTQYF
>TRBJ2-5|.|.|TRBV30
TGTGCCTGGATGACTCGCGGGGCTTGGGCGGAGACCCAGTACTTC
CAWMTRGAWAETQYF
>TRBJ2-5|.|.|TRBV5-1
TGCGCCAGCAGCTTGGGGACTCAACCTGCCTTGGAGACCCAGTACTTC
CASSLGTQPALETQYF
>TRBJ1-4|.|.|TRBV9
TGTGCCAGCAGCGAGGGAGAGGCGAGACATGAAAAACTGTTTTTT
CASSEGEARHEKLFF
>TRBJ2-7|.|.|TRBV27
TGTGCCAGCAGTTTATCCCAAAGAGGAGACGAGCAGTACTTC
CASSLSQRGDEQYF
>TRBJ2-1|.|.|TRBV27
TGTGCCAGCAGTTCCCCGTACAATGAGCAGTTCTTC
CASSSPYNEQFF
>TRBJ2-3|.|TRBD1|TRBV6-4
TGTGCCAGCAACCCCACCGGGACAGGGGGGGATACGCAGTATTTT
CASNPTGTGGDTQYF
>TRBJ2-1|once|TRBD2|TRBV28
TGTGCCAGCAGTTTCGCGCTAGCGGGGGCCCACAATGAGCAGTTCTTC
CASSFALAGAHNEQFF
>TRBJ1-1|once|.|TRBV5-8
TGCGCCAGCAGCCAAGTTACAGGAACGAACACTGAAGCTTTCTTT
CASSQVTGTNTEAFF
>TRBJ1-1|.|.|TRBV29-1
TGCAGCGTTCAACCAGGGTTGAACACTGAAGCTTTCTTT
CSVQPGLNTEAFF
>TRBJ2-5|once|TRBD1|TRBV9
TGTGCCAGCAGCGCTGGACAGGCACTAATAGAGACCCAGTACTTC
CASSAGQALIETQYF
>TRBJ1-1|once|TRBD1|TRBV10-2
TGCGCCAGCAGTGAGAGTAACAGGGGATACACTGAAGCTTTCTTT
CASSESNRGYTEAFF
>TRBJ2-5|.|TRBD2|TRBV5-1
TGCGCCAGCAGCTTGGGACTAGCAAGCTTAGAGACCCAGTACTTC
CASSLGLASLETQYF
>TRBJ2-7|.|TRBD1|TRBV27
TGTGCCAGCAGTTACGGGACAGGGAACTACGAGCAGTACTTC
CASSYGTGNYEQYF
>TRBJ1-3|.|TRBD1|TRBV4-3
TGCGCCAGCTCAGCCGGGACAGGGGCCGGAAACACCATATATTTT
CASSAGTGAGNTIYF
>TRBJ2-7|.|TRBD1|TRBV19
TGTGCCAGTACCCCCGGGACAGGAACCTACGAGCAGTACTTC
CASTPGTGTYEQYF
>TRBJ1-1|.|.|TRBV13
TGTGCCAGCAGCGCGGGGACTGAAGCTTTCTTT
CASSAGTEAFF
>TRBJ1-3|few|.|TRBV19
TGTGCCAGTAGTATGACAGTGGGTGGAAACACCATATATTTT
CASSMTVGGNTIYF
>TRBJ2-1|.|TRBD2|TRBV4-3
TGCGCCAGCAGCCAGGGACTAGCGGGACATATCTACAATGAGCAGTTCTTC
CASSQGLAGHIYNEQFF
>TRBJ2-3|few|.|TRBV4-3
TGCGCCAGCAGCCAGACTCCCCTCCAGGGTAGTTCAGATACGCAGTATTTT
CASSQTPLQGSSDTQYF